Listed below are T cell receptor beta chains from one sample, sequenced in a study of cytomegalovirus exposure and HLA in healthy donors. Using immunoSEQ multiplex PCR, the repertoire was profiled, and TCRdb retains in-frame clones only, with some absent. The sample contains 100,000 to 150,000 clones, about 76% of which appear only once. Sequences were obtained from PBMCs. The receptors shown here come from a man in his forties or fifties in good health and CMV-seropositive. Both conserved end residues are part of each CDR3. The D gene is left open where the match is weak. Clone sizes are given selectively: once, few, many, or a class where the clone is expanded.

CASSLGGGSYNSPLHF,TGCGCCAGCAGTCTCGGCGGCGGCTCCTATAATTCACCCCTCCACTTT,NA,TRBV5-1,NA,TRBJ1-6
CASSQTGVNTEAFF,TGTGCCAGCAGCCAGACAGGTGTGAACACTGAAGCTTTCTTT,NA,TRBV27,NA,TRBJ1-1
CAWSVPRDSYEQYF,TGTGCCTGGAGTGTACCGAGAGATTCCTACGAGCAGTACTTC,NA,TRBV30,NA,TRBJ2-7
CASSWEGGYGYTF,TGTGCCAGCAGTTGGGAGGGTGGCTATGGCTACACCTTC,NA,TRBV6-6,few,TRBJ1-2
CASRRTGSYNEQFF,TGTGCCAGCAGACGGACAGGGTCCTACAATGAGCAGTTCTTC,TRBD1,TRBV6-1,NA,TRBJ2-1
CASSTGQGGPLEQYF,TGTGCCAGCAGCACCGGACAGGGTGGGCCCCTCGAGCAGTACTTC,TRBD1,TRBV7-8,NA,TRBJ2-7
CSATNTGELFF,TGCAGCGCCACGAACACCGGGGAGCTGTTTTTT,NA,TRBV29-1,few,TRBJ2-2
CASSRVGTGIEQYF,TGTGCCAGCAGCCGGGTAGGGACAGGGATCGAGCAGTACTTC,TRBD1,TRBV28,NA,TRBJ2-7
CASSGGQSYEQYF,TGTGCCAGCAGTGGAGGACAGTCCTACGAGCAGTACTTC,NA,TRBV2,NA,TRBJ2-7
CASSFFRDRADEQYF,TGTGCCAGCAGTTTCTTCCGGGACAGGGCAGACGAGCAGTACTTC,TRBD1,TRBV27,NA,TRBJ2-7
CASRDRVTNEKLFF,TGTGCCAGCAGGGACAGGGTAACTAATGAAAAACTGTTTTTT,TRBD1,TRBV6-5,NA,TRBJ1-4
CASSFDGGTYEQYF,TGTGCCAGCAGCTTCGACGGAGGGACCTACGAGCAGTACTTC,NA,TRBV5-6,NA,TRBJ2-7
CASSLYRGSLGYTF,TGTGCCAGCAGTTTATACAGGGGGTCTCTTGGCTACACCTTC,TRBD1,TRBV28,NA,TRBJ1-2
CASSLIAMQETQYF,TGCGCCAGCAGCTTGATAGCGATGCAAGAGACCCAGTACTTC,NA,TRBV5-1,NA,TRBJ2-5
CASSLLGQGEQFF,TGTGCCAGCAGTTTACTGGGACAGGGTGAGCAGTTCTTC,TRBD1,TRBV2,NA,TRBJ2-1
CASSLVVTGSARGEAFF,TGTGCCAGCAGCTTAGTTGTGACAGGGAGCGCGCGGGGTGAAGCTTTCTTT,TRBD1,TRBV7-2,few,TRBJ1-1
CASSLIAAIVEQFF,TGTGCCAGCAGCCTCATAGCGGCAATCGTCGAGCAGTTCTTC,NA,TRBV11-2,few,TRBJ2-1
CSATGGANYGYTF,TGCAGCGCCACAGGGGGTGCTAACTATGGCTACACCTTC,TRBD1,TRBV29-1,NA,TRBJ1-2
CATSRVGLLVDTEAFF,TGTGCCACCAGCAGAGTGGGGCTGTTGGTGGACACTGAAGCTTTCTTT,NA,TRBV15,NA,TRBJ1-1
CASKPGVEMSEQFF,TGCGCCAGCAAACCGGGGGTAGAGATGAGTGAGCAGTTCTTC,NA,TRBV5-1,few,TRBJ2-1
CASSLPADRGDTEAFF,TGTGCCAGCAGTCTCCCCGCGGACAGGGGTGACACTGAAGCTTTCTTT,TRBD1,TRBV6-6,NA,TRBJ1-1
CASSPQSASRETQYF,TGTGCCAGCAGTCCGCAATCTGCTTCTAGGGAGACCCAGTACTTC,NA,TRBV28,NA,TRBJ2-5
CASSPPRGETQYF,TGTGCCAGCAGCCCTCCCCGGGGTGAGACCCAGTACTTC,NA,TRBV11-2,NA,TRBJ2-5
CASSKSGGAYTGELFF,TGTGCCAGCAGCAAAAGCGGGGGGGCCTACACCGGGGAGCTGTTTTTT,TRBD2,TRBV7-2,NA,TRBJ2-2
CASSPSGTSGRRYEQYF,TGTGCCAGCAGCCCCTCTGGGACTAGCGGGAGACGGTACGAGCAGTACTTC,TRBD2,TRBV7-8,NA,TRBJ2-7
CATQREGQGYNEKLFF,TGTGCCACCCAAAGGGAAGGACAAGGATATAATGAAAAACTGTTTTTT,NA,TRBV15,NA,TRBJ1-4
CASSSGQGDTEAFF,TGTGCCAGCAGCTCGGGACAGGGAGACACTGAAGCTTTCTTT,TRBD1,TRBV7-9,NA,TRBJ1-1
CASTTGRGSSSYEQYF,TGTGCCAGCACCACGGGGAGGGGGTCCAGCTCCTACGAGCAGTACTTC,NA,TRBV28,NA,TRBJ2-7
CASSLGTGGRGTEAFF,TGTGCCAGCAGCTTGGGGACAGGGGGCAGGGGCACTGAAGCTTTCTTT,TRBD1,TRBV5-4,NA,TRBJ1-1
CASSQTSWNTDTQYF,TGCGCCAGCAGCCAGACTAGTTGGAACACAGATACGCAGTATTTT,NA,TRBV5-1,NA,TRBJ2-3
CASNYGGNEKLFF,TGTGCCAGCAACTACGGGGGTAATGAAAAACTGTTTTTT,NA,TRBV7-9,NA,TRBJ1-4
CASSSSGRQTQYF,TGTGCCAGCAGCTCGTCGGGGAGGCAGACCCAGTACTTC,NA,TRBV5-8,NA,TRBJ2-5
CASSLGDSLYF,TGTGCCAGCAGTTTAGGGGACTCCCTTTACTTC,NA,TRBV28,NA,TRBJ2-5
CASSLRSDRLKAEFGGYTF,TGTGCCAGCAGCTTACGATCCGACAGGCTCAAGGCGGAATTTGGCGGCTACACCTTC,NA,TRBV11-2,NA,TRBJ1-2
CASSPQAPRSRETQYF,TGTGCCAGCAGCCCGCAAGCTCCCCGATCGAGAGAGACCCAGTACTTC,NA,TRBV5-8,NA,TRBJ2-5
CASSFGQGNTEAFF,TGCGCCAGCAGCTTCGGGCAGGGGAACACTGAAGCTTTCTTT,NA,TRBV5-1,NA,TRBJ1-1
CASKANEQFF,TGTGCCAGCAAAGCAAATGAGCAGTTCTTC,NA,TRBV2,NA,TRBJ2-1
CASSPGLAGRYF,TGTGCCAGTAGTCCGGGACTAGCGGGGAGGTATTTT,TRBD2,TRBV19,few,TRBJ2-3
CASSLLGQGYQPQHF,TGTGCCAGCAGCTTGTTGGGGCAGGGGTATCAGCCCCAGCATTTT,NA,TRBV5-8,NA,TRBJ1-5
CASSSTAGGVKEAFF,TGTGCCAGCAGCTCCACCGCGGGGGGTGTGAAAGAAGCTTTCTTT,NA,TRBV7-8,few,TRBJ1-1
CASSLGQGSGYTF,TGTGCCAGCAGCCTGGGGCAGGGAAGCGGCTACACCTTC,NA,TRBV7-9,NA,TRBJ1-2
CASKGAFPYNEQFF,TGTGCCAGCAAGGGAGCGTTCCCCTACAATGAGCAGTTCTTC,NA,TRBV28,NA,TRBJ2-1